One sample yielded the 25 T cell receptor beta chains listed below, sequenced in a study of blood T cell repertoires in COVID-19. Using immunoSEQ multiplex PCR, the repertoire was profiled, and TCRdb retains in-frame clones only, with some absent. The sample gives approximately 79,000 clones, 85% to 90% of which show up once; just under 0.6% is in the top ten. Material for sequencing was peripheral blood. These receptors all come from a man aged 60 to 69 with acute or convalescent COVID-19.

This chain links TRBV4-1 with TRBJ1-6; 7 nucleotides align to TRBD1. Germline values: CDR1 MGHRA, CDR2 YSYEKL. The CDR3 has 13 amino acids. The J segment lost 7 bases and the V segment lost 10 bases, leaving 7 bases of the junction unmatched. The CDR3 region is CATSRGVNSPLHF. The DNA of the CDR3 is TGCGCCACCTCCAGGGGGGTCAATTCACCCCTCCACTTT.

This clone was seen a single time. This chain connects TRBV5-6 to TRBJ1-4, with 10 positions matching TRBD1. The V segment lost 1 base and the J segment 8 bases; nucleotides outside the gene matches: 8. Germline CDR1 and CDR2: SGHDT and YYEEEE. CDR3 length equals 16 residues. The CDR3, as DNA: TGTGCCAGCAGCTTGAGTTGGGACAGGGGTGGAGAAAAACTGTTTTTT. Its translation: CASSLSWDRGGEKLFF.

The chain couples TRBV28 to TRBJ1-1, with D hard to call. V lost 9 bases and J 3 bases, leaving 11 bases between the germline ends. The CDR3 spans 12 residues. Germline CDR1 and CDR2: MDHEN and SYDVKM. The CDR3 DNA sequence: TGTGCCAGTTGGAGTGGGTACACTGAAGCTTTCTTT. This encodes CASWSGYTEAFF.

A single count supports this clone. V gene TRBV18 combines with J gene TRBJ2-1; 8 bases fit TRBD1. V lost 5 bases and J lost 8; bases outside the gene matches: 11. This CDR3 has 15 residues. CDR1 KGHSH and CDR2 LQKENI come from the germline V gene. The CDR3 is CASSSSTGAVDEQFF. In DNA, the CDR3 is TGTGCCAGCTCATCTTCGACAGGGGCTGTGGATGAGCAGTTCTTC. Together with reference TRBV18 and TRBJ2-1, the CDR3 gives the full variable domain: NAGVMQNPRHLVRRRGQEARLRCSPMKGHSHVYWYRQLPEEGLKFMVYLQKENIIDESGMPKERFSAEFPKEGPSILRIQQVVRGDSAAYFCASSSSTGAVDEQFFGPGTRLTVL.

V and J are TRBV28 and TRBJ2-7; D gene unclear. The ends were cut back, 7 bases at V and 0 bases at J, with 13 bases in the middle. Germline CDR1 and CDR2: MDHEN and SYDVKM. This CDR3 is 14 amino acids long. The DNA for the CDR3 is TGTGCCAGCAATGAACGAGCTAGCTCCTACGAGCAGTACTTC. Protein product: CASNERASSYEQYF. The full variable domain, completed using reference TRBV28 and TRBJ2-7, is DVKVTQSSRYLVKRTGEKVFLECVQDMDHENMFWYRQDPGLGLRLIYFSYDVKMKEKGDIPEGYSVSREKKERFSLILESASTNQTSMYLCASNERASSYEQYFGPGTRLTVT.

The V call is TRBV7-2, the J call TRBJ2-2; TRBD2 is a possible D gene (6 bases). Germline V lookup: CDR1 SGHTA, CDR2 FQGNSA. Trimming removed 3 bases at V and 4 bases at J, with 12 bases between. The CDR3 consists of 15 residues. CDR3 loop: CASSLVRGGTGELFF. The CDR3 DNA reads as TGTGCCAGCAGCTTGGTTCGGGGAGGCACCGGGGAGCTGTTTTTT.

This clone was recorded only once. The chain employs TRBV7-6 and TRBJ2-3; 7 nucleotides align to TRBD2. Germline V gene lookup returns CDR1 SGHVS and CDR2 FNYEAQ. The CDR3 sequence is 15 residues long. J lost 2 bases, V lost 5 bases, and 7 bases had no gene match. CDR3 loop: CASSKRLASTDTQYF. CDR3 sequence (DNA): TGTGCCAGCAGCAAAAGACTAGCTTCCACAGATACGCAGTATTTT.

V usage is TRBV28 and J usage is TRBJ1-1; D may be TRBD1 (6 bases). The CDR3 totals 14 residues. Trimming pared 5 bases from V and 0 bases from J, leaving 10 bases between. The germline V gene encodes CDR1 MDHEN and CDR2 SYDVKM. The CDR3 region is CASSQRDMNTEAFF. The CDR3 coding sequence is TGTGCCAGCAGTCAACGGGACATGAACACTGAAGCTTTCTTT. Together with reference TRBV28 and TRBJ1-1, the CDR3 gives the full variable domain: DVKVTQSSRYLVKRTGEKVFLECVQDMDHENMFWYRQDPGLGLRLIYFSYDVKMKEKGDIPEGYSVSREKKERFSLILESASTNQTSMYLCASSQRDMNTEAFFGQGTRLTVV.

J is TRBJ2-7 and V is TRBV3-1 (or the pseudogene TRBV3-2); D gene uncertain. Trimming left V 1 base short and J 3 bases short, with 13 bases between. CDR1 and CDR2 (germline): LGHDT, YNNKEL (reference sequence). This CDR3 has 15 residues. Here the CDR3 DNA reads TGTGCCAGCAGCCAAGGGGCAGATTTATTCTACGAGCAGTACTTC. Its translation is CASSQGADLFYEQYF.

This chain links TRBV6-5 with TRBJ1-4, with 8 bases that match TRBD1. Per the germline V gene, CDR1 is MNHEY and CDR2 is SVGAGI. The V segment lost 6 bases and the J segment 3 bases; nucleotides outside the gene matches: 6. The CDR3 loop spans 15 amino acids. For the CDR3, the DNA is TGTGCCAGCAGCGAGAACAGGGGGTCTAATGAAAAACTGTTTTTT. It specifies CASSENRGSNEKLFF.

This clone has a handful of counts. The gene calls are TRBV4-1 and TRBJ1-1, with D hard to call. This CDR3 contains 15 residues. From germline, CDR1 is MGHRA and CDR2 YSYEKL. The V end lost 2 bases, the J end lost 1 base, and 11 bases lay between the germline ends. The CDR3 spells CASSQTPNRNTEAFF. The CDR3, as DNA: TGCGCCAGCAGCCAAACACCGAACAGGAACACTGAAGCTTTCTTT.

This clone was seen a handful of times. The chain combines TRBV20-1 with TRBJ2-7; 9 bases are shared with TRBD2. With 5 bases clipped from V and 4 bases from J, the junction kept 0 bases outside the gene matches. Germline CDR1 DFQATT, CDR2 SNEGSKA (reference sequence). This CDR3 has 11 amino acids. CDR3 sequence reads: CSAGLAYEQYF. CDR3 in DNA: TGCAGTGCTGGACTAGCGTACGAGCAGTACTTC.

This chain links TRBV29-1 with TRBJ2-5; TRBD2 agrees at 7 bases. The CDR3 runs 13 residues. After removal of 4 bases from V and 2 bases from J, the junction contained 4 bases not matched to a gene. CDR1 is SQVTM, CDR2 ANQGSEA, per germline. CDR3 protein: CSVGTSGQETQYF. The CDR3 DNA is TGCAGCGTTGGGACTAGTGGACAAGAGACCCAGTACTTC.

V and J are TRBV24-1 and TRBJ2-7; 8 bases match TRBD2. CDR1 KGHDR and CDR2 SFDVKD come from the germline V gene. J lost 7 bases, V lost 8 bases, and 9 bases had no gene match. The CDR3 runs 13 residues. CDR3 bases: TGTGCCACCAACGCCGGGACTAGGAGGGAGCAGTACTTC. Translating gives CATNAGTRREQYF.

The chain couples TRBV5-1 to TRBJ2-3, with 7 bases that match TRBD2. CDR1 is SGHRS, CDR2 YFSETQ, per germline. This CDR3 has 16 amino acids. Losses at the gene ends were 0 bases for V and 2 bases for J; bases not matched to a gene: 6. This CDR3 is CASSLGNGGSTDTQYF. CDR3 DNA: TGCGCCAGCAGCTTGGGAAACGGGGGGTCCACAGATACGCAGTATTTT.

The rearrangement joins TRBV6-5 to TRBJ1-2; D is unresolved. This CDR3 region has 16 residues. V lost 0 bases, J lost 6 bases, and 17 bases lay in between. Germline CDR1 and CDR2: MNHEY and SVGAGI. The CDR3 is CASSYSPTGPSHGYTF. The DNA of the CDR3 is TGTGCCAGCAGTTACTCGCCTACGGGTCCATCTCATGGCTACACCTTC.

This chain links TRBV5-1 with TRBJ1-2, with D hard to call. Trimming took 1 base from V and 6 from J, leaving 10 bases between them. Germline values: CDR1 SGHRS, CDR2 YFSETQ. This CDR3 region has 13 residues. In nucleotides, the CDR3 is TGCGCCAGCAGCTTGATAGATCCCAATGGCTACACCTTC. Translating it yields CASSLIDPNGYTF.

This rearrangement joins TRBV7-8 to TRBJ2-2, with 11 bases aligning to TRBD2. The CDR3 totals 18 residues. V lost 1 base, J lost 4 bases, and 8 bases stayed unmatched. Germline lookup yields CDR1 SGHVS and CDR2 FQNEAQ. CDR3 in amino acids: CASSLGLAGGFFTGELFF. The CDR3 DNA is TGTGCCAGCAGCTTAGGGCTAGCGGGAGGTTTTTTCACCGGGGAGCTGTTTTTT.

The genes are TRBV12-1 and TRBJ1-4; the DNA was not compared with TRBD1, the D call given in the table. TRBV12-1 is a pseudogene. CDR3 length equals 17 residues. CDR3 DNA sequence: TGTGCCAGCAGCTCAACAGAGCGGGACAGGGGTAATGAAAAACTGTTTTTT. Its translation: CASSSTERDRGNEKLFF.

The CDR3 loop is CASGGERGAETQYF. DNA of the CDR3: TGTGCCAGCGGAGGGGAGCGGGGGGCGGAGACCCAGTACTTC. V gene TRBV6-5 combines with J gene TRBJ2-5, with 9 bases identical to TRBD2. The CDR3 has 14 amino acids. Per the germline V gene, CDR1 is MNHEY and CDR2 is SVGAGI. V lost 8 bases, J lost 5 bases, and 9 bases stayed unmatched.

The chain links TRBV29-1 to TRBJ1-1; D uncertain. Deletions cut 2 bases from V and 6 bases from J, with 16 bases between. This CDR3 is built from 14 residues. Germline CDR1 SQVTM, CDR2 ANQGSEA. Written as DNA, the CDR3 is TGCAGCGTTGAATTGCACAGCAAACCCGCTGAAGCTTTCTTT. Amino acids: CSVELHSKPAEAFF.

V usage is TRBV27 and J usage is TRBJ2-1; 8 nucleotides match TRBD2. The CDR3 spans 16 residues. Germline V lookup: CDR1 MNHEY, CDR2 SMNVEV (reference sequence). V gave up 0 bases and J gave up 6 bases; unmatched junction bases: 7. In DNA form, the CDR3 reads TGTGCCAGCAGTTTATCGATCCAGCGGGAGTTCAATGAGCAGTTCTTC. Amino acid sequence: CASSLSIQREFNEQFF.

V and J are TRBV7-3 and TRBJ2-1; the D gene is possibly TRBD2 (5 bases). Per germline, CDR1 SGHTA and CDR2 FQGTGA. The CDR3 has 16 amino acids. The germline V and J ends were trimmed by 0 bases and 4 bases, with 13 bases remaining between them. The CDR3: CASSLTPSILYNEQFF. The CDR3 nucleotides read TGTGCCAGCAGCTTAACCCCTAGCATCCTTTACAATGAGCAGTTCTTC.

The V and J genes are TRBV6-6 and TRBJ1-5; D is ambiguous. In germline, CDR1 is MNHNY, CDR2 SVGAGI (reference sequence). Trimming removed 8 bases at V and 6 bases at J, with 14 bases between. The CDR3 loop spans 13 amino acids. The CDR3 region has the DNA TGTGCCAGCTTCTTGGCCAGTGGTCAGCCCCAGCATTTT. This encodes CASFLASGQPQHF.

Details on this clone: The same CDR3 also results from other DNA sequences found in this sample. The chain employs TRBV6-1 and TRBJ2-1; no firm D call. With 2 bases removed from V and 0 bases from J, the gap between germline ends came to 8 bases. From germline, CDR1 is MNHNS and CDR2 SASEGT. This CDR3 has 15 residues. This chain's CDR3 is CASSESPSSYNEQFF. The CDR3 DNA reads TGTGCCAGCAGTGAATCGCCGAGCTCCTACAATGAGCAGTTCTTC.